These T cell receptor beta chains were read from a single sample in a study of T cells after yellow fever vaccination. TCRdb re-analysed the 5' RACE reads in MiXCR, keeping a single row per CDR3 protein. The sample shows 300,000 to 350,000 distinct CDR3 sequences, about 10% of them seen only once. This specimen was CD4+ T cells sorted from PBMCs, taken 45 days after the yellow fever booster vaccination. These receptors came from a man aged 18 to 35 who received the YFV17D yellow fever vaccine. The conserved cysteine and the conserved F or W are not part of the CDR3 here.

v_call	j_call	cdr3_length	cdr3_aa
TRBV7-2	TRBJ1-2	11	ASSWDRGQGYT
TRBV7-2	TRBJ1-3	15	ASSLGAGPHSGNTIY
TRBV30	TRBJ2-2	12	AWGTGGNTGELF
TRBV6-5	TRBJ2-3	13	ASSPGGPSTDTQY
TRBV20-1	TRBJ2-3	9	SVRGADTQY
TRBV18	TRBJ1-3	14	ASSPRDTSSGNTIY
TRBV29-1	TRBJ1-1	11	SATGGEGTEAF
TRBV9	TRBJ2-3	13	ASSAEGAGSDTQY
TRBV4-3	TRBJ2-6	12	ASSQDNGANVLT
TRBV5-1	TRBJ2-3	13	ASSPQPRRLDTQY
TRBV20-1	TRBJ2-1	10	SARGWGNEQF
TRBV5-1	TRBJ2-5	12	ASSLGQYAETQY
TRBV5-1	TRBJ1-2	12	ASSSGTINYGYT
TRBV20-1	TRBJ1-6	11	SASPDRDSPLH
TRBV7-2	TRBJ1-1	12	ASSWDGRYTEAF
TRBV2	TRBJ2-3	13	ATGTSGGAVDTQY
TRBV5-1	TRBJ1-2	12	ASSLSQGNYGYT
TRBV6-6	TRBJ2-7	16	ASSSRTSGGLNPYEQY
TRBV6-6	TRBJ2-5	12	ASSYGRYQETQY
TRBV6-6	TRBJ1-2	12	ASTRTGVNYGYT
TRBV12-5	TRBJ1-1	9	ASGLSGAAF
TRBV5-6	TRBJ2-6	15	ASSLMGPTSGANVLT
TRBV10-3	TRBJ1-5	11	AITEGLGQPQH
TRBV4-2	TRBJ2-3	13	ASSQGLAGDDTQY
TRBV5-4	TRBJ2-3	10	ASSTDLSTQY
TRBV7-2	TRBJ2-5	10	ASSAYSETQY
TRBV6-5	TRBJ1-6	13	ASSPSQGPGSPLH
TRBV20-1	TRBJ1-5	14	SASSRTLGRVQPQH
TRBV5-1	TRBJ1-4	14	ASRLTSAPANEKLF
TRBV4-1	TRBJ1-2	11	ASSQGGTGGYT
TRBV28	TRBJ1-2	11	ASRDGRTYGYT
TRBV7-9	TRBJ1-1	14	ASSLGFRGTAAEAF
TRBV19	TRBJ2-3	11	ASRDRSTDTQY
TRBV6-5	TRBJ2-4	14	ASSLGGDRAKNIQY
TRBV7-9	TRBJ2-7	13	ASSLSLADPYEQY
TRBV6-6	TRBJ2-1	14	ASSPPGRVAWDEQF
TRBV5-6	TRBJ2-7	12	ASSLRQGRYEQY
TRBV10-1	TRBJ2-5	11	ASSEAAGETQY
TRBV20-1	TRBJ1-1	12	SARDRRQNTEAF
TRBV5-6	TRBJ1-2	13	ASSPLTGANYGYT
TRBV18	TRBJ1-3	12	ASSPPAYRNTIY
TRBV5-4	TRBJ1-2	14	ASSLGHRGQDYGYT
TRBV7-3	TRBJ2-1	12	ASSYVGGYNEQF
TRBV20-1	TRBJ1-3	13	SASPLSGSGNTIY
TRBV6-2/TRBV6-3	TRBJ1-4	12	ASSSDRSNEKLF
TRBV6-5	TRBJ2-3	14	ASSQSRGGATDTQY
TRBV14	TRBJ2-1	13	ASSQYGARYNEQF
TRBV11-2	TRBJ1-1	13	ASSYIYRGLTEAF
TRBV2	TRBJ1-5	13	ASSGQELSNQPQH
TRBV14	TRBJ1-1	14	ASSQGGTFMNTEAF
TRBV7-2	TRBJ1-5	13	ASSLEAGGNQPQH
TRBV7-2	TRBJ2-4	14	ASSLTQQIAKNIQY
TRBV7-3	TRBJ2-7	15	ASSPGTSGGASYEQY
TRBV5-1	TRBJ1-5	13	ASSSGTGQGQPQH
TRBV6-1	TRBJ1-2	11	ASRAGTDYGYT
TRBV6-5	TRBJ2-3	14	ASSNRGGRGADTQY
TRBV6-6	TRBJ1-6	16	ASSRRVVGSSYNSPLH
TRBV7-2	TRBJ1-5	13	ASSLNIGTHQPQH
TRBV5-4	TRBJ2-1	13	ASSLMTSSYNEQF
TRBV3-1	TRBJ1-1	15	ASSPGQGRPGYTEAF